Presented here are 5 T cell receptor beta chains from one specimen sequenced in a study of T cell responses to AZD1222 COVID-19 vaccine. This table comes from immunoSEQ multiplex PCR, and its TCRdb copy is limited to in-frame clones, with some not included. This table has 90,000 to 120,000 clones, approximately 90% appearing once. The source material was peripheral blood, sampled 28 days after the second AZD1222 dose. The origin of the receptors is an adult who received the AZD1222 COVID-19 vaccine.

This chain joins TRBV27 and TRBJ2-2; 7 nucleotides match TRBD1. The CDR3 totals 15 residues. V shed 5 bases, J shed 5 bases, and the junction held 8 bases outside the gene matches. CDR1 and CDR2 from the germline V gene are MNHEY and SMNVEV (reference sequence). As DNA, the CDR3 is TGTGCCAGCAGTCCGGGGACAGCGAGGACCGGGGAGCTGTTTTTT. Its protein is CASSPGTARTGELFF.

The CDR3 region has the DNA TGTGCCAGCAGCGTAGCCCCAGGGGGGGGACAGGGGGCTTTCTTT. It yields the protein CASSVAPGGGQGAFF. The rearrangement links TRBV9 to TRBJ1-1, with TRBD1 matching over 10 bases. CDR1 and CDR2 from the germline V gene are SGDLS and YYNGEE. This CDR3 is 15 amino acids long. J gave up 11 bases and V 0 bases, and 10 bases lay outside the gene matches. The full variable domain, completed using reference TRBV9 and TRBJ1-1, is DSGVTQTPKHLITATGQRVTLRCSPRSGDLSVYWYQQSLDQGLQFLIQYYNGEERAKGNILERFSAQQFPDLHSELNLSSLELGDSALYFCASSVAPGGGQGAFFGQGTRLTVV.

The J gene is TRBJ2-7, the V gene TRBV6-1; TRBD1 might be the D (6 bases). CDR1 is MNHNS, CDR2 SASEGT, per germline. The CDR3 sequence is 14 residues long. The ends were cut back, 2 bases at V and 0 bases at J, with 8 bases in the middle. This chain's CDR3 is CASSELGASYEQYF. CDR3 DNA sequence: TGTGCCAGCAGTGAATTGGGGGCCTCCTACGAGCAGTACTTC.

The chain has TRBV30 and TRBJ2-2; no definite D call. V was cut by 0 bases and J by 5 bases, with 10 bases left in between. This CDR3 contains 14 residues. CDR1 and CDR2 (germline): GTSNPN, SVGIG (reference sequence). The DNA for the CDR3 is TGTGCCTGGAGTGTTAGGGTAGGGACCGGGGAGCTGTTTTTT. Translated: CAWSVRVGTGELFF.

This clone was recorded a few times. The rearrangement uses TRBV10-3 and TRBJ2-7; TRBD1 is a possible D gene (6 bases). The germline CDR1 and CDR2 sequences are ENHRY and SYGVKD. With 2 bases removed from V and 2 bases from J, the gap between germline ends came to 7 bases. This CDR3 contains 13 residues. CDR3 nucleotide sequence: TGTGCCATCAGTGAGACAGGGACCTACGAGCAGTACTTC. Protein: CAISETGTYEQYF.